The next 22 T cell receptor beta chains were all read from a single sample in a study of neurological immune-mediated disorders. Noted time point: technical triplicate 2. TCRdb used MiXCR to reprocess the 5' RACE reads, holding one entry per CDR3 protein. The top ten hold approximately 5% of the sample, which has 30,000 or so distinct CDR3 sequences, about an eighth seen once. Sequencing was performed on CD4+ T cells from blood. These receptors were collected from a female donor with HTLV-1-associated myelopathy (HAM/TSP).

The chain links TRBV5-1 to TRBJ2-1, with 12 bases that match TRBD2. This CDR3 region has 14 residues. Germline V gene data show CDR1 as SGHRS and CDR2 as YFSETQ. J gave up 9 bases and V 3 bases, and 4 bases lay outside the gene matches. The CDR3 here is CASSYGLAGSEQFF. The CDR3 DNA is TGCGCCAGCAGCTACGGACTAGCGGGGTCTGAGCAGTTCTTC.

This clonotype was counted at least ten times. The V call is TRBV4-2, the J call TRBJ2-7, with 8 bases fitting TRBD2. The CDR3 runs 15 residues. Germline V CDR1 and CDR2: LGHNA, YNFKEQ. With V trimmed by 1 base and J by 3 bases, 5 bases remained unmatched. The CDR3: CASSQAGLGDYEQYF. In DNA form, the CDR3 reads TGTGCCAGCAGCCAAGCGGGACTAGGGGACTACGAGCAGTACTTC.

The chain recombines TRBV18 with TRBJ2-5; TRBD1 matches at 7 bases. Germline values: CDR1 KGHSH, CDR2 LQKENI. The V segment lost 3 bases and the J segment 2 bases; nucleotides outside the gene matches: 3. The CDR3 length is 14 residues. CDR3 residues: CASSPTGQQETQYF. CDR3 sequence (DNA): TGTGCCAGCTCACCGACGGGACAGCAAGAGACCCAGTACTTC.

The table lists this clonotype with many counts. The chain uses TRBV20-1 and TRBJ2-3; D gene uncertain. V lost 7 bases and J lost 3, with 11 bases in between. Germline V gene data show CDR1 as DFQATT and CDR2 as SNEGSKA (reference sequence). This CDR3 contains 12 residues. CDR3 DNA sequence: TGCAGTGTTCTGAAGGGAACAGATACGCAGTATTTT. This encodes CSVLKGTDTQYF.

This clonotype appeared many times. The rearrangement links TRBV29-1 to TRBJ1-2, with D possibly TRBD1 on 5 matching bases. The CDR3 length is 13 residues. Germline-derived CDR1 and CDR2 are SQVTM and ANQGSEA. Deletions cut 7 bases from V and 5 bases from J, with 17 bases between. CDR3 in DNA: TGCAGCGCAAGAATAGACAGTCGGTATGGCTACACCTTC. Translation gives CSARIDSRYGYTF.

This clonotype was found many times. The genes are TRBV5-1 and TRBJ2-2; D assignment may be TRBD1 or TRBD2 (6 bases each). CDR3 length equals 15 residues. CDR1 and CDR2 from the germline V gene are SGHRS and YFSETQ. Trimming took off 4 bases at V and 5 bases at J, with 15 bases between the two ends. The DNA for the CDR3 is TGCGCCAGCAGCGCGGAGGGGGTCGGGACCGGGGAGCTGTTTTTT. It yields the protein CASSAEGVGTGELFF.

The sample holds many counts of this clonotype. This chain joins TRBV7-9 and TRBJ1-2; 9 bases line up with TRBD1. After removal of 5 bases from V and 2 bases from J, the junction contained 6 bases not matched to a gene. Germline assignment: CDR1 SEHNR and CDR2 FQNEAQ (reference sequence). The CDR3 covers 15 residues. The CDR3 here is CASSDPGQGNYGYTF. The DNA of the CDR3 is TGTGCCAGCAGCGATCCGGGACAGGGAAACTATGGCTACACCTTC.

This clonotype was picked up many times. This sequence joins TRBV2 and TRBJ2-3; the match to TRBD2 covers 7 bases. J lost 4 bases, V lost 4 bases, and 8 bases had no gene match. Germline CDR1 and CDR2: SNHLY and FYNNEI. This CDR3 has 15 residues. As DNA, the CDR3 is TGTGCCAGCAGTGGCCCGGGAGGTCGGGCAGATACGCAGTATTTT. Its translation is CASSGPGGRADTQYF.

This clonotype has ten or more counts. The CDR3 loop reads CASSLGGTQSNYGYTF. The CDR3 nucleotides read TGCGCCAGCAGCTTGGGGGGGACACAAAGCAACTATGGCTACACCTTC. V usage is TRBV5-1 and J usage is TRBJ1-2, with a possible D match to TRBD1 (6 bases). Per germline, CDR1 SGHRS and CDR2 YFSETQ. The CDR3 contains 16 residues. Trimming shortened V by 0 bases and J by 2 bases, and 14 bases separated the two germline ends. The full variable domain, its missing parts supplied by reference TRBV5-1 and TRBJ1-2, is KAGVTQTPRYLIKTRGQQVTLSCSPISGHRSVSWYQQTPGQGLQFLFEYFSETQRNKGNFPGRFSGRQFSNSRSEMNVSTLELGDSALYLCASSLGGTQSNYGYTFGSGTRLTVV.

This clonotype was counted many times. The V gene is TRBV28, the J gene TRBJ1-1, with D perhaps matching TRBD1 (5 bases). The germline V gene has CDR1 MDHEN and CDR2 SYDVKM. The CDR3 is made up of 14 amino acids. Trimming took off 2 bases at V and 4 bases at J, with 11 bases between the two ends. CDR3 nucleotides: TGTGCCAGCAGTTTAGCGGGGCTCCGCACTGAAGCTTTCTTT. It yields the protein CASSLAGLRTEAFF.

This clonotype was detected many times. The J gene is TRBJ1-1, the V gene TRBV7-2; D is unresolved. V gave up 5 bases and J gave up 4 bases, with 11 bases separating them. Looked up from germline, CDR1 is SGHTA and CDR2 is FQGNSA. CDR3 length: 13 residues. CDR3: CASSTRPSTEAFF. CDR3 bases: TGTGCCAGCAGCACTCGCCCAAGCACTGAAGCTTTCTTT.

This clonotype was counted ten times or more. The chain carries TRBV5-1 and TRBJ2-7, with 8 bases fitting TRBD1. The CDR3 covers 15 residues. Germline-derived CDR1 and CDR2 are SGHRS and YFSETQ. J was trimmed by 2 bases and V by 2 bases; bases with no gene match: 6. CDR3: CASSFAGTGTYEQYF. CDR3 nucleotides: TGCGCCAGCAGCTTTGCCGGGACAGGAACCTACGAGCAGTACTTC.

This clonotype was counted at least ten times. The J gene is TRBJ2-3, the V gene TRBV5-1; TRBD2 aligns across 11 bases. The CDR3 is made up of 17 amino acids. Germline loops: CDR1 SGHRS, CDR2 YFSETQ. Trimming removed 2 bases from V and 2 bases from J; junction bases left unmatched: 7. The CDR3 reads CASSFSGRAGYTDTQYF. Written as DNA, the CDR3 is TGCGCCAGCAGCTTTAGCGGGAGGGCCGGGTACACAGATACGCAGTATTTT.

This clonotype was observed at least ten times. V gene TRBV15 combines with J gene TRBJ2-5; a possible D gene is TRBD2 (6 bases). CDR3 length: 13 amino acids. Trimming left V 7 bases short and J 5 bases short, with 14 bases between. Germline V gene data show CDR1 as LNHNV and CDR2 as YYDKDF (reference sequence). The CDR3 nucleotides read TGTGCCACCACCCCGTTGGGACTGGAGACCCAGTACTTC. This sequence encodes CATTPLGLETQYF.

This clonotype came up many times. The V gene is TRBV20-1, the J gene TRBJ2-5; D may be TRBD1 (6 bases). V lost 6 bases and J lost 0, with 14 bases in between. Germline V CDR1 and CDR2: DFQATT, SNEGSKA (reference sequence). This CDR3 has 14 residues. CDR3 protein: CSASRGHNQETQYF. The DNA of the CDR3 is TGCAGTGCGAGTCGGGGACATAACCAAGAGACCCAGTACTTC.

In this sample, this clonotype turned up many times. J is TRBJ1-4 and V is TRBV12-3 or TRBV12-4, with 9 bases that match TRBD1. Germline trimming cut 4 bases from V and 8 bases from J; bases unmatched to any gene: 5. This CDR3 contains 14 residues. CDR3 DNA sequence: TGTGCCAGCAGTTACGGGACAGGGCAAGAAAAACTGTTTTTT. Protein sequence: CASSYGTGQEKLFF.

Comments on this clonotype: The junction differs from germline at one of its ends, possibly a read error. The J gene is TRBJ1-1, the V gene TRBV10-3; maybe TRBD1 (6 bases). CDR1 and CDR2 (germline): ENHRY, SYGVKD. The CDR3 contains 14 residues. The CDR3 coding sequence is TGTTCCATCGGGGGCAGTGTAGCAGACACTGAAGCTTTCTTT. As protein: CSIGGSVADTEAFF.

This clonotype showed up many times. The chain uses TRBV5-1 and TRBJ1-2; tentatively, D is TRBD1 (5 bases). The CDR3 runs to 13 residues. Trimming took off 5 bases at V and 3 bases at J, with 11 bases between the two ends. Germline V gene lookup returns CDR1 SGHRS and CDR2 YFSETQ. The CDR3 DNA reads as TGCGCCAGCAGTTTTGACAGTGACTATGGCTACACCTTC. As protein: CASSFDSDYGYTF.

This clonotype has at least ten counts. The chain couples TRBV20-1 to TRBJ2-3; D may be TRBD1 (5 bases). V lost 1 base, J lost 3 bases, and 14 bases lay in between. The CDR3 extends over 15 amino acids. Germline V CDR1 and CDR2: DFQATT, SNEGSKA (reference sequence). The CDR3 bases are TGCAGTGCTAGAGGGGGCGGCCTAGGAACAGATACGCAGTATTTT. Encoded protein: CSARGGGLGTDTQYF.

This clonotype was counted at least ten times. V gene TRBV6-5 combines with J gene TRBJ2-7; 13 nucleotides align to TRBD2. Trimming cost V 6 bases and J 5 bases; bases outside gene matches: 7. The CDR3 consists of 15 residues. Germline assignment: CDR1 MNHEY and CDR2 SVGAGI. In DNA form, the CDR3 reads TGTGCCAGCAGGTCGGGACTAGCGGGGTTGCACGAGCAGTACTTC. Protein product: CASRSGLAGLHEQYF.

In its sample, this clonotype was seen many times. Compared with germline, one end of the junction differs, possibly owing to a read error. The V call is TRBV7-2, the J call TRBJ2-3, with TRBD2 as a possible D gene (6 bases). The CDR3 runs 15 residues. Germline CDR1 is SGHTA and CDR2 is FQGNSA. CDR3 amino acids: CASRLAPGGTDTQYF. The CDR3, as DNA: TGTGCCAGCAGGTTAGCCCCGGGGGGCACAGATACGCAGTATTTT. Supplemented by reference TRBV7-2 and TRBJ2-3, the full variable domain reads GAGVSQSPSNKVTEKGKDVELRCDPISGHTALYWYRQSLGQGLEFLIYFQGNSAPDKSGLPSDRFSAERTGGSVSTLTIQRTQQEDSAVYLCASRLAPGGTDTQYFGPGTRLTVL.

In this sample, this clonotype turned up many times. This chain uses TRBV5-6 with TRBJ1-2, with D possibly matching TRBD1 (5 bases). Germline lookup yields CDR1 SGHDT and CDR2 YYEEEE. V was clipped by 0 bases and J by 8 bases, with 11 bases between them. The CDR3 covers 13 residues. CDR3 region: CASSLDGTRGYTF. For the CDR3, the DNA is TGTGCCAGCAGCTTGGACGGGACGAGGGGCTACACCTTC.